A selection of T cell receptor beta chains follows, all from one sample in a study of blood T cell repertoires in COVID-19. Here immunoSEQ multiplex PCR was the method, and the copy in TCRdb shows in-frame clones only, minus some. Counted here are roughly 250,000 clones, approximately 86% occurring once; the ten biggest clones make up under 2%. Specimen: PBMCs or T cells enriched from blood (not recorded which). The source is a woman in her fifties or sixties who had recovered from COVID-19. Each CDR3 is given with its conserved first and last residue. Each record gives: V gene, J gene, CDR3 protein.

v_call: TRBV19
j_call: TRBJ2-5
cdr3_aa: CASKVGTGQETQYF

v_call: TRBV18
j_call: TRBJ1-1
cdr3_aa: CASSASTGGSTEAFF

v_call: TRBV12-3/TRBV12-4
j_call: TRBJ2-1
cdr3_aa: CASSLMDRGPGLF

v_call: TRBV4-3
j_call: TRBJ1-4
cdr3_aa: CASSEDGQKGEKLFF

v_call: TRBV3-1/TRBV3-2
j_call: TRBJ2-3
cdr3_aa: CASSPTSGRLTDTQYF

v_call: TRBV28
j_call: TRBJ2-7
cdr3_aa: CASSVDIYEQYF

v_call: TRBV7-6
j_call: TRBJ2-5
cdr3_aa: CASSLARQGETQYF

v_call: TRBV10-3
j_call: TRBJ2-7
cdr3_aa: CAISVHRDQTTGEQYF

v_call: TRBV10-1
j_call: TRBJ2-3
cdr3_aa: CASSPDRDRGRSDTQYF

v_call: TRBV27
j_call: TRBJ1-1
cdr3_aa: CASSSGTTGRTEAFF

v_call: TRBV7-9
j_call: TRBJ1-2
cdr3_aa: CASSFDRGVSGYTF

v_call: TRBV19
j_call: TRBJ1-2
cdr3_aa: CASSEPTGTLYGYTF

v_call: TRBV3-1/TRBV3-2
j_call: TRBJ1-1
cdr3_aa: CASSQGGGGTEAFF

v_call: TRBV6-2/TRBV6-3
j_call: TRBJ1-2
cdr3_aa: CASTPTFIQANYGYTF

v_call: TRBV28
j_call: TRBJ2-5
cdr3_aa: CASSPQQAYQETQYF

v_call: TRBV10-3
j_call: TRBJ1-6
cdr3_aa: CAISGPGGDNSPLHF

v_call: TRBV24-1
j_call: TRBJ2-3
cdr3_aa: CATGRSGLGTDTQYF

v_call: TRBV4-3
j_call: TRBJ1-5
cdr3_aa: CASSQDRAGPRHQPQHF

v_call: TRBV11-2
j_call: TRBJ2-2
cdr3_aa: CASTLGTVNTGELFF

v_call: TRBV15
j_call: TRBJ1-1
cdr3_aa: CATSRVRGSEAFF

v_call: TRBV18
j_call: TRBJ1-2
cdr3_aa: CASSPTQDIYGYTF

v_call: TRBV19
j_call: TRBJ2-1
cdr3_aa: CASSGRAGYNEQFF

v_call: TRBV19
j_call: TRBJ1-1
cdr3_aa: CASSIEQFRGNSVNTEAFF

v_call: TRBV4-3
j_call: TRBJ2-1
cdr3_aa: CASSPGRNEQFF

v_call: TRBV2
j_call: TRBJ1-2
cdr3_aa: CASSESVLIPQLGYTF

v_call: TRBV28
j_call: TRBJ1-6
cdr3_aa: CASRVAGAGSSPLHF

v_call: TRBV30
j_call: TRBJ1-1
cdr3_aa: CAWSDLGGAGTEAFF

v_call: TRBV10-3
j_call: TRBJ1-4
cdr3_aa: CAISESVGAATNEKLFF

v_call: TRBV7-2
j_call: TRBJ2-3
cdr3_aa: CASSFTGGADTQYF

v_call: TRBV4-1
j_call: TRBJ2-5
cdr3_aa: CASSQVGQGARAIETQYF

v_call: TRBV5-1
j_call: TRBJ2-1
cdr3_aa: CASEPGTGYNEQFF

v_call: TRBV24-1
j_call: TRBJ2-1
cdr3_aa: CAASSGSRDEQFF

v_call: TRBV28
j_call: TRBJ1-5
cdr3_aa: CASSRDSNQPQHF

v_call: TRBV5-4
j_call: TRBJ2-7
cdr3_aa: CASSPGSSYEQYF

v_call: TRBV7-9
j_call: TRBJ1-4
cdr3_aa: CASSRTTGGTNEKLFF

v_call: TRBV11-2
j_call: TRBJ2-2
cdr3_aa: CASSLRFRGAGELFF

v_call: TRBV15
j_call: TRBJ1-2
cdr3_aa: CATSRTGLGGYTF

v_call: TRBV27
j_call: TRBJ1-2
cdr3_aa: CASNPGQGLGGYTF

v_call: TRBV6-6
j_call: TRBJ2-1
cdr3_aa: CASSYLGLTHNEQFF

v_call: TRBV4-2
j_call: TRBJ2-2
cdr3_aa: CASSQQIGAGTGELFF

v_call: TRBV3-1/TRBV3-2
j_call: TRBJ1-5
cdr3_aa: CASSQDASGRPQHF

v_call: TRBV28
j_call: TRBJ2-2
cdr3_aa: CASSPPGQGVGRELFF

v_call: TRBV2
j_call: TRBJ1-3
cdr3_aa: CASRQEASGNTIYF

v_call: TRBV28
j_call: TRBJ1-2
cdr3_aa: CASSLPSGTSNGYTF

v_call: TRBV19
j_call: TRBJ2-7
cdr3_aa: CASSIGQSAYEQYF

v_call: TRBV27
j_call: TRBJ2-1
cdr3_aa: CASRQLAGGNEQFF

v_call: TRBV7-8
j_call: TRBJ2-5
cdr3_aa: CASSPPLSQETQYF

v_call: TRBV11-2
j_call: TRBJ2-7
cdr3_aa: CASSPGQGRVEQYF

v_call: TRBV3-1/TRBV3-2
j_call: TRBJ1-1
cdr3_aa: CASSARDRGGLDFF

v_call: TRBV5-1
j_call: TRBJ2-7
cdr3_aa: CASSLSGSLSYEQYF

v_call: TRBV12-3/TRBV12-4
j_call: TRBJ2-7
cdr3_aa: CASSYDSDYEQYF

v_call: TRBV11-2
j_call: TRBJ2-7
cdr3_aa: CASSSSRGITYEQYF

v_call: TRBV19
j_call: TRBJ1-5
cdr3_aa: CASNRGSNQPQHF

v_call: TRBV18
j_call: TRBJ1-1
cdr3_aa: CASSPGGGLRTEAFF

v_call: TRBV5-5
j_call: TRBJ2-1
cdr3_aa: CASSSNAEEFF

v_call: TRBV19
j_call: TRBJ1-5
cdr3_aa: CASSIGQGWNQPQHF

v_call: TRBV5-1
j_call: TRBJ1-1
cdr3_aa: CASSWTGTTNTEAFF

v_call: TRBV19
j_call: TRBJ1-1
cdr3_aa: CASSPQTPDRGRTEAFF

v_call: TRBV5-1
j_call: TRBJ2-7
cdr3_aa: CASSFGLGSGEQYF